The source of this TCR beta chain is a study of T cells in localized non-small cell lung cancer. Study conclusions and caveats: Higher adjacent-lung clonality was associated with shorter survival. Uninvolved adjacent lung, not tumor, had the highest T cell clonality. Adjacent lung had a median around 50 of the 100 largest tumor clones. A single tumor region was sequenced, leaving heterogeneity possible.

V lost 3 bases to trimming and J lost 7 bases, with 15 bases between them. CDR3 length equals 14 residues. The germline CDR1 and CDR2 sequences are WNHNN and SYGVQD (reference sequence). This clone was picked up one time. Its antigen is unidentified. Using immunoSEQ multiplex PCR, the repertoire was profiled, and TCRdb retains in-frame clones only, with some absent. The sample has fewer than 45,000 clones, around 79% seen once. This sequence originates from a male donor older than 55 with stage III squamous cell lung carcinoma. The chain joins TRBV10-1 to TRBJ1-2, with D maybe TRBD1 (5 bases). The sequenced sample was peripheral blood, obtained before any cancer treatment. The DNA of the CDR3 is TGCGCCAGCAGTGAAACCGGCAGGGAATCTGGCTACACCTTC. Amino acids: CASSETGRESGYTF.